These 25 T cell receptor beta chains were sequenced from one sample in a study of blood T cells in healthy people across ages. Together with a sample-barcoded 5' primer, a J-beta primer mix was included in a second PCR lasting about 6 to 11 cycles. Each CDR3 protein gets one entry after TCRdb re-called the 5' RACE reads with MiXCR. The sample yields 1.5 million to 2 million distinct CDR3 sequences, 28% seen once. Sequenced sample: blood. Receptor source: a woman aged 30 to 39 in good health.

The V call is TRBV6-2 or TRBV6-3, the J call TRBJ1-1; 9 nucleotides match TRBD1. This CDR3 has 16 residues. Trimming removed 2 bases from V and 1 base from J; junction bases left unmatched: 5. The germline V gene has CDR1 MNHEY and CDR2 SVGEGT. The CDR3 DNA reads TGTGCCAGCAGTTACCCCACGGACAGGGGGAACACTGAAGCTTTCTTT. Protein sequence: CASSYPTDRGNTEAFF.

This clonotype appeared a few times. This clone may be a read error of a much larger clone one base away. This sequence joins TRBV25-1 and TRBJ2-5; 9 nucleotides agree with TRBD1. The CDR3 is 17 residues long. Trimming took 3 bases from V and 11 from J; bases not matched to a gene: 19. The germline V gene has CDR1 MGHDK and CDR2 SYGVNS. The CDR3 region has the DNA TGTGCCAGCAGTGACCCTCGGGAACAGGGGGCCTTCAATGAGCAGTACTTC. This translates into CASSDPREQGAFNEQYF.

This clonotype occurred a few times. This chain connects TRBV5-6 to TRBJ2-6, with TRBD1 matching over 11 bases. V shed 5 bases, J shed 14 bases, and the junction held 9 bases outside the gene matches. This CDR3 is 14 amino acids long. Looked up from germline, CDR1 is SGHDT and CDR2 is YYEEEE. The DNA of the CDR3 is TGTGCCAGCAGTTCCGGGACAGGGGGTCACCTCCTGACTTTC. Protein sequence: CASSSGTGGHLLTF.

This clonotype appeared a few times. Since a much larger clone is just one base distant, this may be a read error. The chain combines TRBV20-1 with TRBJ2-1; 11 bases align to TRBD1. Germline CDR1 DFQATT, CDR2 SNEGSKA (reference sequence). J lost 3 bases, V lost 5 bases, and 12 bases had no gene match. This CDR3 has 17 amino acids. The CDR3 region is CSAGSDRGLEVYNEQFF. For the CDR3, the DNA is TGCAGTGCTGGATCGGACAGGGGGCTGGAAGTCTACAATGAGCAGTTCTTC.

This clonotype was recorded at least ten times. The chain employs TRBV20-1 and TRBJ2-7; weak D call: TRBD2 (5 bases). The V end lost 4 bases, the J end lost 4 bases, and 8 bases lay between the germline ends. The germline V gene has CDR1 DFQATT and CDR2 SNEGSKA (reference sequence). This CDR3 spans 11 amino acids. In nucleotides, the CDR3 is TGCAGTGCTAAAGGGAGATACGAGCAGTACTTC. It encodes CSAKGRYEQYF.

The CDR3 bases are TGTGCCAGCAGCTTTAAACAGGGGCTAAACACTGAAGCTTTCTTT. Its protein is CASSFKQGLNTEAFF. The chain joins TRBV11-2 to TRBJ1-1; 7 bases are shared with TRBD1. The ends lost 3 bases at V and 2 bases at J; junction bases unmatched: 6. The CDR3 extends over 15 amino acids. Germline V gives CDR1 SGHAT, CDR2 FQNNGV.

In this sample, this clonotype turned up many times. For the CDR3, the DNA is TGTGCCAGCAGTTACACGGGGGGGAAATGGGATGAGCAGTTCTTC. Translation gives CASSYTGGKWDEQFF. The chain links TRBV11-2 to TRBJ2-1, with 8 positions matching TRBD2. The CDR3 covers 15 residues. Germline CDR1 reads SGHAT; CDR2 reads FQNNGV. With V trimmed by 6 bases and J by 8 bases, 12 bases remained unmatched.

This clonotype turned up a few times. This sequence joins TRBV20-1 and TRBJ2-5; 10 positions match TRBD2. There are 14 residues in the CDR3. Germline V gene lookup returns CDR1 DFQATT and CDR2 SNEGSKA (reference sequence). V shed 7 bases and J 5 bases; nucleotides not matched to a gene: 10. In DNA, the CDR3 is TGCAGTGTCAGAAAGCGGGAGGGCCATGAGACCCAGTACTTC. Translating gives CSVRKREGHETQYF.

The rearrangement links TRBV18 to TRBJ2-5; 8 bases are a match to TRBD1. The CDR3 has 15 residues. V lost 4 bases to trimming and J lost 2 bases; unmatched junction nucleotides: 6. Germline CDR1 KGHSH, CDR2 LQKENI. The CDR3 region has the DNA TGTGCCAGCTCACGGTCGGGACAGGATCAAGAGACCCAGTACTTC. Its protein is CASSRSGQDQETQYF.

This clonotype was seen more than once but under ten times. The chain links TRBV12-3 or TRBV12-4 to TRBJ2-7; D is possibly TRBD2 (6 bases). The V and J ends lost 7 bases and 0 bases respectively, with 16 bases between them. This CDR3 spans 15 amino acids. The CDR3: CASTLGASDSYEQYF. CDR3 nucleotides: TGTGCCAGCACCCTAGGGGCTAGCGACTCCTACGAGCAGTACTTC.

This clonotype appeared many times. This chain links TRBV7-2 with TRBJ2-1, with D tentatively TRBD2 (5 bases). This CDR3 contains 16 residues. Trimming took 4 bases from V and 0 from J, leaving 13 bases between them. Germline CDR1 reads SGHTA; CDR2 reads FQGNSA. In DNA form, the CDR3 reads TGTGCCAGCAGCTCCCGCGGAGCGGTCTCCTACAATGAGCAGTTCTTC. This sequence encodes CASSSRGAVSYNEQFF.

V gene TRBV29-1 combines with J gene TRBJ2-7; D is ambiguous. Germline V gene lookup returns CDR1 SQVTM and CDR2 ANQGSEA. The V end was cut by 1 base, the J end by 5 bases, with 15 bases between. The CDR3 has 14 residues. Here the CDR3 DNA reads TGCAGCGTTGAAGCGACCCCCCTCTGGCACGAGCAGTACTTC. Translating it yields CSVEATPLWHEQYF.

This sequence joins TRBV7-6 and TRBJ2-1; maybe TRBD2 (7 bases). V was cut by 1 base and J by 3 bases, with 13 bases left in between. CDR3 length: 16 amino acids. Germline V CDR1 and CDR2: SGHVS, FNYEAQ. The CDR3 here is CASSLGGGPGYNEQFF. In DNA, the CDR3 is TGTGCCAGCAGCTTAGGGGGGGGGCCGGGCTACAATGAGCAGTTCTTC.

The genes are TRBV5-8 and TRBJ2-1; a possible D gene is TRBD2 (6 bases). The germline V gene encodes CDR1 SGHTS and CDR2 YDEGEE. V was pared by 1 base and J by 5 bases, with 13 bases between. The CDR3 is 15 amino acids. The CDR3: CASSLRGALNNEQFF. CDR3 nucleotide sequence: TGTGCCAGCAGCTTGCGCGGGGCTCTGAACAATGAGCAGTTCTTC.

As regards this clonotype: A read error may account for a junction end that differs from germline. The chain employs TRBV3-1 and TRBJ2-7; possible D gene TRBD1, 5 bases. This CDR3 region has 13 residues. CDR1 and CDR2 from the germline V gene are LGHDT and YNNKEL (reference sequence). The CDR3 DNA sequence: TGTACCAGCAGCCAATCTCGGACAAAAGAGCAGTACTTC. The encoded protein is CTSSQSRTKEQYF.

CDR3 region: CASSHRVFNYGYTF. In nucleotides, the CDR3 is TGTGCCAGCAGCCACCGGGTATTCAACTATGGCTACACCTTC. The chain has TRBV14 and TRBJ1-2, with D unresolved. Trimming took off 3 bases at V and 2 bases at J, with 10 bases between the two ends. This CDR3 region has 14 residues. Germline V gene data show CDR1 as SGHDN and CDR2 as FVKESK.

This clonotype was detected a few times. The chain links TRBV5-1 to TRBJ2-3; D possibly matches TRBD1 or TRBD2 (5 bases each). V shed 6 bases and J shed 2 bases, with 16 bases lying between them. Germline CDR1 reads SGHRS; CDR2 reads YFSETQ. The CDR3 runs 15 residues. CDR3 nucleotides: TGCGCCAGCACTCATTCAGGGACGCCCACAGATACGCAGTATTTT. Residues: CASTHSGTPTDTQYF.

V gene TRBV28 combines with J gene TRBJ2-7, with unresolved D. The CDR3 contains 11 residues. Germline V CDR1 and CDR2: MDHEN, SYDVKM. Trimming removed 10 bases from V and 5 bases from J, with 12 bases in between. CDR3 nucleotide sequence: TGTGCCATCTTAGGGTCGGACGAGCAGTACTTC. This encodes CAILGSDEQYF.

A remark on this clonotype: A read error may account for a junction end that differs from germline. The gene calls are TRBV25-1 and TRBJ2-3; D remains unclear. There are 12 residues in the CDR3. CDR1 MGHDK and CDR2 SYGVNS come from the germline V gene. The CDR3 loop is CASSISKDTQYF. The CDR3 DNA follows: TGTGCCAGCAGTATCAGCAAAGATACGCAGTATTTT.

Notes on this clonotype: A much larger clone differs by one base, so this may be a read error. This chain joins TRBV20-1 and TRBJ2-7; TRBD1 is a possible D gene (5 bases). Germline values: CDR1 DFQATT, CDR2 SNEGSKA (reference sequence). This CDR3 is built from 13 residues. The ends were cut back, 5 bases at V and 2 bases at J, with 13 bases in the middle. Here the CDR3 reads CSASGLVAYEQYF. The CDR3 DNA follows: TGCAGTGCTTCAGGGCTGGTTGCCTACGAGCAGTACTTC.

This clonotype was observed a single time. At one end, the junction sequence differs from germline, possibly due to a read error. The chain recombines TRBV9 with TRBJ1-2; tentatively, D is TRBD1 (5 bases). The CDR3 is made up of 14 amino acids. Germline CDR1 and CDR2: SGDLS and YYNGEE. The CDR3 loop is CASSAGTVTYGCTF. CDR3 DNA sequence: TGTGCCAGCAGCGCCGGGACGGTCACCTATGGCTGCACCTTC.

This clonotype was observed a handful of times. The genes are TRBV7-9 and TRBJ2-3, with D uncertain. The CDR3 sequence is 16 residues long. Germline assignment: CDR1 SEHNR and CDR2 FQNEAQ (reference sequence). V lost 5 bases to trimming and J lost 3 bases, with 18 bases between them. The CDR3 region is CASSQLLLVETDTQYF. The DNA for the CDR3 is TGTGCCAGCAGCCAATTACTGCTAGTTGAGACAGATACGCAGTATTTT.

The rearrangement uses TRBV7-8 and TRBJ1-4; no firm D call. This CDR3 spans 13 amino acids. Trimming left V 2 bases short and J 5 bases short, with 6 bases between. CDR1 SGHVS and CDR2 FQNEAQ come from the germline V gene. CDR3 protein: CASSLSPNEKLFF. In DNA form, the CDR3 reads TGTGCCAGCAGCTTATCGCCGAATGAAAAACTGTTTTTT.

This chain uses TRBV20-1 with TRBJ2-5, with TRBD1 as a possible D gene (6 bases). Germline lookup yields CDR1 DFQATT and CDR2 SNEGSKA (reference sequence). Trimming cost V 5 bases and J 11 bases, with 24 bases left between them. The CDR3 extends over 14 amino acids. The CDR3 bases are TGCAGTGCTCCCGGGACACTAAGCTCCTACGGGCAGTACTTC. It translates to CSAPGTLSSYGQYF.

This clonotype was counted a few times. The V gene is TRBV2, the J gene TRBJ2-1; 10 bases are shared with TRBD1. Trimming removed 6 bases from V and 5 bases from J; junction bases left unmatched: 4. The CDR3 length is 14 residues. Per germline, CDR1 SNHLY and CDR2 FYNNEI. The CDR3 coding sequence is TGTGCCAGCAGGGAGACAGGGGGCCACAATGAGCAGTTCTTC. Translation: CASRETGGHNEQFF.